The text below deals with one T cell receptor (beta chain). Its antigen is undetermined. Germline-derived CDR1 and CDR2 are SGHRS and YFSETQ. The V end was cut by 1 base, the J end by 0 bases, with 15 bases between. The length of the CDR3 is 17 residues. Assay used: immunoSEQ multiplex PCR; TCRdb lists only in-frame clones, some missing. Among 40,000 to 55,000 clones listed, about 87% were seen once. The data originate from a study of T cell responses to AZD1222 COVID-19 vaccine. Findings of the study overall: Regions left unmutated in variants are reportedly the target of nearly half of spike-specific TCRs. Spike-specific TCR breadth and depth grew following two AZD1222 doses. The donors showed a predominance of white British ancestry and of females, with possible underestimation of clonal diversity.

The starting material was peripheral blood, obtained 28 days after the second AZD1222 dose. The chain couples TRBV5-1 to TRBJ2-3; no definite D call. The origin of this receptor is an adult who received the AZD1222 COVID-19 vaccine. Written as DNA, the CDR3 is TGCGCCAGCAGCTTGTCCGTCGTGACGTCAAGCACAGATACGCAGTATTTT. It encodes CASSLSVVTSSTDTQYF.